This T cell receptor beta chain was profiled in a study of T cell responses to AZD1222 COVID-19 vaccine. Deletions cut 0 bases from V and 0 bases from J, with 10 bases between. Germline V CDR1 and CDR2: SGHRS, YFSETQ. The CDR3 spans 15 residues. TCRdb's table, derived via immunoSEQ multiplex PCR, lists solely in-frame clones and lacks some. The sample contains 84,000 or so clones, more than 70% of which appear only once. The TCR comes from an adult in good health. V is TRBV5-1 and J is TRBJ2-7; D is unclear. This specimen was peripheral blood, taken on day 0 of AZD1222 vaccination. The CDR3 loop reads CASSLVSQSSYEQYF. The CDR3 nucleotides read TGCGCCAGCAGCTTGGTGTCACAGAGCTCCTACGAGCAGTACTTC.